The 18 T cell receptor beta chains listed next were all sequenced from one sample in a study of blood T cell repertoires in COVID-19. The protocol was immunoSEQ multiplex PCR, while the TCRdb copy is restricted to in-frame clones and leaves out a portion. Altogether 90,000 to 100,000 clones are present, over 70% being singletons, with the ten largest covering around 11%. Source material: peripheral blood. The receptors originated from a woman aged 80 or over with acute or convalescent COVID-19.

This chain links TRBV11-2 with TRBJ2-1, with D perhaps TRBD1 (5 bases). This CDR3 has 18 residues. Trimming shortened V by 1 base and J by 2 bases, and 18 bases separated the two germline ends. Germline V gene data show CDR1 as SGHAT and CDR2 as FQNNGV. The CDR3 bases are TGTGCCAGCAGCTTAGGGAACCAGGGTTTTCGCGCCTACAATGAGCAGTTCTTC. Translating it yields CASSLGNQGFRAYNEQFF. Full variable domain (rest looked up from reference TRBV11-2 and TRBJ2-1): EAGVAQSPRYKIIEKRQSVAFWCNPISGHATLYWYQQILGQGPKLLIQFQNNGVVDDSQLPKDRFSAERLKGVDSTLKIQPAKLEDSAVYLCASSLGNQGFRAYNEQFFGPGTRLTVL.

The chain links TRBV7-9 to TRBJ2-7; D may be TRBD2 (5 bases). CDR3 length: 12 amino acids. Trimming cost V 5 bases and J 6 bases, with 11 bases left between them. Germline CDR1 reads SEHNR; CDR2 reads FQNEAQ (reference sequence). CDR3 amino acids: CASSSGASEQYV. The CDR3 DNA reads TGTGCCAGCAGCAGCGGAGCCTCCGAGCAGTACGTC.

The J gene is TRBJ1-1, the V gene TRBV28; D not certain. The CDR3 contains 16 residues. Germline V gene sequence: CDR1 MDHEN, CDR2 SYDVKM. V shed 4 bases and J shed 1 base, with 16 bases lying between them. CDR3 residues: CASSSPSGRPNTEAFF. As DNA, the CDR3 is TGTGCCAGCAGTTCCCCCTCCGGCAGGCCGAACACTGAAGCTTTCTTT.

V usage is TRBV4-2 and J usage is TRBJ2-3; D ambiguous. The germline gives CDR1 LGHNA, CDR2 YNFKEQ. V lost 0 bases and J 1 base, leaving 14 bases between the germline ends. This CDR3 spans 17 amino acids. CDR3 residues: CASSQDDKGEGTDTQYF. The CDR3 DNA follows: TGTGCCAGCAGCCAAGATGATAAAGGAGAGGGCACAGATACGCAGTATTTT.

The CDR3 DNA follows: TGTGCCAGCAGTGCGGGACAGGGTAACAATCAGCCCCAGCATTTT. Amino acid sequence: CASSAGQGNNQPQHF. The rearrangement links TRBV25-1 to TRBJ1-5; 9 nucleotides agree with TRBD1. CDR1 is MGHDK and CDR2 is SYGVNS in the germline V gene. This CDR3 is built from 15 residues. Trimming took 4 bases from V and 3 from J; bases not matched to a gene: 4. The variable domain in full, completed from reference TRBV25-1 and TRBJ1-5, reads EADIYQTPRYLVIGTGKKITLECSQTMGHDKMYWYQQDPGMELHLIHYSYGVNSTEKGDLSSESTVSRIRTEHFPLTLESARPSHTSQYLCASSAGQGNNQPQHFGDGTRLSIL.

This sequence joins TRBV19 and TRBJ1-4; D is possibly TRBD1 (6 bases). The CDR3 runs to 15 residues. From germline, CDR1 is LNHDA and CDR2 SQIVND (reference sequence). V was clipped by 5 bases and J by 3 bases, with 13 bases between them. CDR3 in DNA: TGTGCCAGTAGTTCCCGACAGGTGCCTAATGAAAAACTGTTTTTT. Translated: CASSSRQVPNEKLFF.

The rearrangement uses TRBV19 and TRBJ2-5, with no clear D. The CDR3 is 13 residues long. CDR1 is LNHDA, CDR2 SQIVND, per germline (reference sequence). The germline V and J ends were trimmed by 6 bases and 1 base, with 9 bases remaining between them. CDR3 amino acids: CASSSQSQETQYF. DNA of the CDR3: TGTGCCAGTAGCTCACAGAGCCAAGAGACCCAGTACTTC. The full variable domain, in which reference TRBV19 and TRBJ2-5 provide the parts outside the CDR3, is DGGITQSPKYLFRKEGQNVTLSCEQNLNHDAMYWYRQDPGQGLRLIYYSQIVNDFQKGDIAEGYSVSREKKESFPLTVTSAQKNPTAFYLCASSSQSQETQYFGPGTRLLVL.

This clone was observed a single time. The chain carries TRBV5-1 and TRBJ2-5; the match to TRBD2 covers 12 bases. Unmatched junction bases numbered 4, after V lost 0 bases and J lost 4 bases. CDR3 length: 16 amino acids. From germline, CDR1 is SGHRS and CDR2 YFSETQ. CDR3 bases: TGCGCCAGCAGCTTGGAACTAGCGGGGGGTTTAGAGACCCAGTACTTC. Translating it yields CASSLELAGGLETQYF.

The chain employs TRBV28 and TRBJ2-7; 7 bases are shared with TRBD1. The CDR3 spans 13 residues. Germline V gives CDR1 MDHEN, CDR2 SYDVKM. J gave up 1 base and V 5 bases, and 2 bases lay outside the gene matches. The CDR3 region is CASSPGGSYEQYF. CDR3 DNA sequence: TGTGCCAGCAGTCCAGGGGGATCCTACGAGCAGTACTTC.

The chain carries TRBV20-1 and TRBJ1-2; a possible D gene is TRBD1 (5 bases). V dropped 0 bases and J dropped 7 bases, with 6 bases sitting between them. Looked up from germline, CDR1 is DFQATT and CDR2 is SNEGSKA (reference sequence). CDR3 length: 11 residues. CDR3 in DNA: TGCAGTGCTAGAGATGACAGTGGCTACACCTTC. It encodes CSARDDSGYTF.

The chain recombines TRBV4-1 with TRBJ2-3; 8 bases match TRBD2. CDR1 and CDR2 (germline): MGHRA, YSYEKL. This CDR3 spans 15 amino acids. The V and J ends lost 1 base and 0 bases, in that order; junction bases with no gene match: 0. CDR3: CASSQVAGSTDTQYF. The CDR3 DNA reads TGCGCCAGCAGCCAAGTAGCGGGGAGCACAGATACGCAGTATTTT.

For the CDR3, the DNA is TGTGCCAGCAGCCAACGGGACAGCTACACTGAAGCTTTCTTT. It yields the protein CASSQRDSYTEAFF. The chain has TRBV14 and TRBJ1-1; 7 bases are a match to TRBD1. The CDR3 totals 14 residues. V dropped 2 bases and J dropped 3; count of bases not matched to a gene: 3. CDR1 is SGHDN and CDR2 is FVKESK in the germline V gene.

The chain is built from TRBV28 and TRBJ1-1; 8 bases match TRBD1. The junction had 4 bases not matched to a gene; V was cut back by 6 bases and J by 4 bases. The CDR3 runs to 13 residues. Germline CDR1 and CDR2: MDHEN and SYDVKM. This CDR3 reads CASSQQGVTEAFF. CDR3 DNA sequence: TGTGCCAGCAGCCAACAGGGGGTCACTGAAGCTTTCTTT.

The V and J genes are TRBV2 and TRBJ1-1; possibly TRBD1 for D (6 bases). CDR1 is SNHLY and CDR2 is FYNNEI in the germline V gene. The CDR3 loop spans 14 amino acids. V gave up 4 bases and J gave up 1 base, with 10 bases separating them. CDR3 sequence reads: CASSVRTENTEAFF. CDR3 nucleotides: TGTGCCAGCAGTGTAAGGACAGAGAACACTGAAGCTTTCTTT.

This rearrangement joins TRBV12-3 or TRBV12-4 to TRBJ1-2; no reliable D call. The length of the CDR3 is 11 residues. Trimming left V 5 bases short and J 9 bases short, with 10 bases between. The CDR3 sequence: CASSAFGRYTF. Here the CDR3 DNA reads TGTGCCAGCAGTGCTTTTGGCCGCTACACCTTC.

V is TRBV7-9 and J is TRBJ1-2, with 9 bases that match TRBD1. CDR1 is SEHNR and CDR2 is FQNEAQ in the germline V gene (reference sequence). CDR3 length: 15 amino acids. The V gene end was trimmed by 1 base and the J gene end by 6 bases; junction bases not matched to a gene: 6. The CDR3 nucleotides are TGTGCCAGCAGCTTAGAGGGGGACAGGGCGCATGGCTACACCTTC. Translated, it gives CASSLEGDRAHGYTF.

The chain is built from TRBV3-1 (or the pseudogene TRBV3-2) and TRBJ1-6; 7 bases align to TRBD1. The CDR3 covers 20 residues. The V segment lost 2 bases and the J segment 3 bases; nucleotides outside the gene matches: 16. The germline gives CDR1 LGHDT, CDR2 YNNKEL (reference sequence). The CDR3 nucleotides read TGTGCCAGCAGCCAATTTCAAAGGGGGCCCCGGGACCTCTATAATTCACCCCTCCACTTT. Encoded protein: CASSQFQRGPRDLYNSPLHF.

The rearrangement joins TRBV3-1 (or the pseudogene TRBV3-2) to TRBJ1-1; D might be TRBD1 (6 bases). Trimming removed 5 bases at V and 9 bases at J, with 16 bases between. Germline values: CDR1 LGHDT, CDR2 YNNKEL (reference sequence). This CDR3 spans 13 amino acids. The CDR3 sequence: CASSALTGRKAFF. The CDR3 coding sequence is TGTGCCAGCAGCGCCTTAACAGGGCGTAAAGCTTTCTTT.